This is a list of T cell receptor beta chains from one sample in a study of blood T cell repertoires in COVID-19. Produced via immunoSEQ multiplex PCR; TCRdb's table is partial and in-frame only. The table records around 100,000 clones, under 90% of them present only once. Sequenced: peripheral blood. The receptors come from a human donor in a cohort sampled during active COVID-19. The CDR3 runs from the conserved cysteine through the conserved F or W. A D gene is named only where the DNA matches it firmly. Expanded clones are given a class, and other clones once, few, many or no size at all.

CDR3nt: TGTGCCAGCAGCTTAGCCCCTCCCGGACACTCGAGAACCGGGGAGCTGTTTTTT
CDR3aa: CASSLAPPGHSRTGELFF
j_gene: TRBJ2-2
d_gene: NA
abundance: NA
v_gene: TRBV7-9

CDR3nt: TGCGCCAGCAGCTCGGGATCTAGCGGGGGGTACTACGAGCAGTACTTC
CDR3aa: CASSSGSSGGYYEQYF
j_gene: TRBJ2-7
d_gene: TRBD2
abundance: few
v_gene: TRBV5-1

CDR3nt: TGTGCCAGCAGTGACAGGGTCCGGGAGCTGTTTTTT
CDR3aa: CASSDRVRELFF
j_gene: TRBJ2-2
d_gene: NA
abundance: NA
v_gene: TRBV6-1

CDR3nt: TGTGCCAGCTCGAGAGGGAGCTCTGGGGCCAACGTCCTGACTTTC
CDR3aa: CASSRGSSGANVLTF
j_gene: TRBJ2-6
d_gene: NA
abundance: NA
v_gene: TRBV18

CDR3nt: TGTGCCAGCAGCTTTGCGGGGGGCGATCAGCCCCAGCATTTT
CDR3aa: CASSFAGGDQPQHF
j_gene: TRBJ1-5
d_gene: NA
abundance: few
v_gene: TRBV7-9

CDR3nt: TGTGCCAGCAGTGAGGCCAGCGGGGGGTGGAGCAATCAGCCCCAGCATTTT
CDR3aa: CASSEASGGWSNQPQHF
j_gene: TRBJ1-5
d_gene: NA
abundance: NA
v_gene: TRBV6-1

CDR3nt: TGTGCCAGTAAGCCCGGAACGGGCTATGGCTACACCTTC
CDR3aa: CASKPGTGYGYTF
j_gene: TRBJ1-2
d_gene: NA
abundance: NA
v_gene: TRBV19

CDR3nt: TGTGCCTGGAGTGTACGGACTAGCGGGAGGAACACCGGGGAGCTGTTTTTT
CDR3aa: CAWSVRTSGRNTGELFF
j_gene: TRBJ2-2
d_gene: TRBD2
abundance: NA
v_gene: TRBV30

CDR3nt: TGTGCCAGCAGTAAATCCGACAGGGACACCGGGGAGCTGTTTTTT
CDR3aa: CASSKSDRDTGELFF
j_gene: TRBJ2-2
d_gene: TRBD1
abundance: NA
v_gene: TRBV25-1

CDR3nt: TGTGCCAGCAGCTCACAGCCTACTGAAGCTTTCTTT
CDR3aa: CASSSQPTEAFF
j_gene: TRBJ1-1
d_gene: NA
abundance: NA
v_gene: TRBV5-4